The text below deals with one TCR beta chain. The clone's antigen remains unknown. It has no much larger one-base neighbor in the sample; base qualities were not kept. The data are from a study of blood T cell repertoires in COVID-19 (dated by TCRdb to 2018 to 2020). About the full investigation: Samples covering the acute and convalescent phases of COVID-19 were provided by collaborators in the United States, Italy and Spain. The material from the prospective study consisted of cDNA or gDNA derived from T cells, B-cell-depleted T cells, or PBMCs. Deeply sampled blood TCRbeta repertoires from subjects exposed to, actively infected with, or recovered from COVID-19 were included in the dataset. A freely available public database, intended as a resource for researchers studying the immune response to SARS-CoV-2, is where the repertoires were released. Samples were obtained from the ongoing ImmuneRACE study (first 160 participants) and from 1,000 to 1,500 subjects provided by 6 global collaborators. Nearly every sample came with metadata listing a de-identified subject ID, COVID-19 status, age in years and sex. Where available, HLA class I and class II types were obtained from metadata supplied by the sample provider rather than from assay-based typing. Overall study results and their limits: The amount of clinical and demographic metadata varied by source and participant and was provided uncurated.

Germline trimming: 5 bases from V, 5 bases from J; junction bases outside gene matches: 5. There are 13 amino acids in the CDR3, from cysteine to phenylalanine inclusive. Of the read, only the CDR3 DNA is kept; its 39 bases are in frame from base 1. CDR1 is given as SGHAT and CDR2 as FQDESV, both from the germline V gene (reference sequence). TCRbeta CDR3 regions were amplified from genomic DNA using the immunoSEQ Assay, a bias-controlled multiplex PCR. On the authors' methods: The number of nucleated cells in each sample was estimated from the amplification of reference gene primers within the assay. Sequence reads were collapsed and filtered to measure the absolute abundance of every unique TCRbeta CDR3 rearrangement. For each sample, productive Simpson clonality was calculated as the square root of Simpson's diversity index across productive rearrangements. The table comes from immuneACCESS by way of TCRdb, which keeps in-frame sequences with V and J called. Part of the clones is missing from these tables; in studies checked, under half for an unresolved V gene and the rest for unknown reasons. V, J and clone size were drawn from that table, and D and trimming were deduced from the DNA. Across this sample there are about 150,000 clones, with roughly four fifths seen only once. Of the sample, approximately 14% is held by the ten largest clones.

The collaborating institutions used their own protocols to collect whole blood in K2EDTA tubes. Collaborator samples were shipped for TCRbeta analysis as frozen whole blood, isolated PBMCs, or DNA extracted from either sample type. The sequenced sample was peripheral blood. The rearranged chain carries TRBV11-1 and TRBJ2-5; 7 nucleotides in the junction match TRBD2. The receptor's source is a human donor with acute or convalescent COVID-19. The donor label of this sample is uncertain. The DNA sequence is given as TGTGCCAGCAGCGGCCGGGAGGCTGAGACCCAGTACTTC. This codes for CASSGREAETQYF. Joined to the reference TRBV11-1 and TRBJ2-5 proteins, this CDR3 gives the full variable domain: EAEVAQSPRYKITEKSQAVAFWCDPISGHATLYWYRQILGQGPELLVQFQDESVVDDSQLPKDRFSAERLKGVDSTLKIQPAELGDSAMYLCASSGREAETQYFGPGTRLLVL.